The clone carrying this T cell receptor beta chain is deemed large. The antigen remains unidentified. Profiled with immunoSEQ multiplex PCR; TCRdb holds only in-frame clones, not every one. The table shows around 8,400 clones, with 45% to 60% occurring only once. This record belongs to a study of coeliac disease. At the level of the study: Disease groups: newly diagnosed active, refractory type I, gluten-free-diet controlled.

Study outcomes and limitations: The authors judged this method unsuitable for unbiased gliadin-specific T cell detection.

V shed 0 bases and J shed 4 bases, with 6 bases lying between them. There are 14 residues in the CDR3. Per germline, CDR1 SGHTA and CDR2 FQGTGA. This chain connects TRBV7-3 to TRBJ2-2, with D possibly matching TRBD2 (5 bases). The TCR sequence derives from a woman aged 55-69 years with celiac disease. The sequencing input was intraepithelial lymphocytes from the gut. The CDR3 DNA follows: TGTGCCAGCAGCTTAACTAGCGCCACCGGGGAGCTGTTTTTT. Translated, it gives CASSLTSATGELFF.